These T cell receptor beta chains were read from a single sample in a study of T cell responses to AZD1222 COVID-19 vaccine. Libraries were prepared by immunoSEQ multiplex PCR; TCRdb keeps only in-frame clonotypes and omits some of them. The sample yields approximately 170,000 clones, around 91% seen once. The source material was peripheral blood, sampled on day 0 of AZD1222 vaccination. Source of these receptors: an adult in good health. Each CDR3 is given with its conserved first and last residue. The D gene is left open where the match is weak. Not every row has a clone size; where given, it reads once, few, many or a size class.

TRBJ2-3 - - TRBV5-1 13 CASSLEVADTQYF TGCGCCAGCAGCTTGGAAGTAGCAGATACGCAGTATTTT
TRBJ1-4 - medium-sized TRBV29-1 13 CSVTQLTNEKLFF TGCAGCGTAACACAGCTTACTAATGAAAAACTGTTTTTT
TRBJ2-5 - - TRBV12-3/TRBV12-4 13 CASSRLFGETQYF TGTGCCAGCAGCCGACTTTTCGGGGAGACCCAGTACTTC
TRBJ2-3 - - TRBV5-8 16 CASSLDFDRSTDTQYF TGTGCCAGCAGCTTGGACTTCGACAGGAGCACAGATACGCAGTATTTT
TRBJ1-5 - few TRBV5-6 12 CASSFAHRAQHF TGTGCCAGCAGCTTTGCTCACAGGGCCCAGCATTTT
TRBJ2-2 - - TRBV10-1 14 CASSESGTTGELFF TGCGCCAGCAGTGAATCTGGGACCACCGGGGAGCTGTTTTTT
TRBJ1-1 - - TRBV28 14 CASGGQGMNTEAFF TGTGCCAGCGGGGGGCAGGGGATGAACACTGAAGCTTTCTTT
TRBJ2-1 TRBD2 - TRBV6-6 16 CASNLLAGGLSGEQFF TGTGCCAGCAATTTACTAGCGGGGGGCCTATCCGGTGAGCAGTTCTTC
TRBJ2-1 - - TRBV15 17 CATSRAKPRGTYNEQFF TGTGCCACCAGCAGAGCCAAGCCTAGGGGGACATACAATGAGCAGTTCTTC
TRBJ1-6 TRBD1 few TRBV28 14 CASSFGTEYSPLHF TGTGCCAGCAGTTTCGGGACAGAATATTCACCCCTCCACTTT
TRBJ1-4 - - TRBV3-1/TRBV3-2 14 CASSQARLNEKLFF TGTGCCAGCAGCCAAGCTCGGCTGAATGAAAAACTGTTTTTT
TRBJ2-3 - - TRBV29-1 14 CSVVRTTLTDTQYF TGCAGCGTTGTCCGGACCACCCTCACAGATACGCAGTATTTT
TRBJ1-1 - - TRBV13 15 CASSLNPGKNTEAFF TGTGCCAGCAGCTTAAATCCGGGAAAGAACACTGAAGCTTTCTTT
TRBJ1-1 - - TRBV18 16 CASSPQIAGENTEAFF TGTGCCAGCTCACCGCAAATAGCAGGGGAGAACACTGAAGCTTTCTTT
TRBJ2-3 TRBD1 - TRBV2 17 CASSHIRQGAVTDTQYF TGTGCCAGCAGTCATATTCGACAGGGGGCAGTTACAGATACGCAGTATTTT
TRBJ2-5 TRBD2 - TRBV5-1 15 CASSSEGLAGEKRYF TGCGCCAGCAGCTCAGAGGGACTAGCGGGCGAAAAGCGGTACTTC
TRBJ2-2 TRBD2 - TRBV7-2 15 CASSPSGGAVGELFF TGTGCCAGCAGTCCTAGCGGGGGGGCCGTCGGGGAGCTGTTTTTT
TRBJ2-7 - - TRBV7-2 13 CASSIGNTYEQYF TGTGCCAGCAGCATAGGAAACACCTACGAGCAGTACTTC
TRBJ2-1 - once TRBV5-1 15 CASSPGTVPRNEQFF TGCGCCAGCAGCCCGGGGACTGTTCCACGCAATGAGCAGTTCTTC
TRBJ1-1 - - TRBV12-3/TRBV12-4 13 CAGKQGLNTEAFF TGTGCCGGAAAACAGGGTCTGAACACTGAAGCTTTCTTT
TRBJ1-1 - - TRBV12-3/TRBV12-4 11 CASSLGTEAFF TGTGCCAGCAGTTTAGGGACTGAAGCTTTCTTT
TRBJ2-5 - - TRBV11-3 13 CASSSRGQETQYF TGTGCCAGCAGCTCCAGGGGACAAGAGACCCAGTACTTC
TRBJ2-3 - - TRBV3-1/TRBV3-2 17 CASSQGGRGQGTDTQYF TGTGCCAGCAGCCAAGGCGGGAGGGGACAGGGGACAGATACGCAGTATTTT